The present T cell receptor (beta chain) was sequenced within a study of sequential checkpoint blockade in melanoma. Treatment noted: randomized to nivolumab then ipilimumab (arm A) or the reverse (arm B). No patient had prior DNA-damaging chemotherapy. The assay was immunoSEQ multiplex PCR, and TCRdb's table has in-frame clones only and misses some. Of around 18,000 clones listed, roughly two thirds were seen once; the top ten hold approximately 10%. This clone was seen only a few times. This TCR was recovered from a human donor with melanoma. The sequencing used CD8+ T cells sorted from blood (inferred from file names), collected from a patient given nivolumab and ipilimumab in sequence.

The CDR3 DNA sequence: TGTGCCAGCAGCCGCTTGGCGGGAGAGTCCTACGAGCAGTACTTC. Translated, it gives CASSRLAGESYEQYF. V is TRBV7-8 and J is TRBJ2-7; TRBD2 aligns across 7 bases. Trimming at V came to 5 bases and at J to 1 base, leaving 8 bases not matched to a gene. CDR3 length: 15 residues. Germline CDR1 SGHVS, CDR2 FQNEAQ.